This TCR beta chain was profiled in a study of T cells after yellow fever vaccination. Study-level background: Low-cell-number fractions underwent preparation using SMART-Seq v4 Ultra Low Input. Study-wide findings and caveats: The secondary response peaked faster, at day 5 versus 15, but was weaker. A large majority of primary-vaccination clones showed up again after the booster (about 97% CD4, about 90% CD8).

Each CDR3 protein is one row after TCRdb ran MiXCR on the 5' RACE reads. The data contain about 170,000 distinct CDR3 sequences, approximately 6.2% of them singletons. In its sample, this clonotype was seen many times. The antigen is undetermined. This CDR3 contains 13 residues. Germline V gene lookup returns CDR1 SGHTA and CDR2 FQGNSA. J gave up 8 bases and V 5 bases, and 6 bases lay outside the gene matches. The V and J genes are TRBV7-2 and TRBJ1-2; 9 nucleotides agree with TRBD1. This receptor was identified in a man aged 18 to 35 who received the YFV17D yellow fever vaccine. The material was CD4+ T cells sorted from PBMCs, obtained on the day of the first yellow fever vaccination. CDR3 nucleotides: TGTGCCAGCAGCGCTACAGGGGGCACAGGCTACACCTTC. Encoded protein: CASSATGGTGYTF.